This T cell receptor beta chain was sequenced during a study of Ad26.COV2.S vaccination and SARS-CoV-2 variants. Overall study context: Ad26.COV2.S shots went into the muscle once or twice, 56 days apart. Study-wide results and limits: Relative to placebo recipients, vaccine recipients exhibited elevated spike-specific TCR breadth. Using TCR breadth and depth analyses may have led to underestimated total T cell responses.

Regarding treatment: approximately 18 received Ad26.COV2.S at low or high dose, single or two shots; 5 received placebo; per-sample allocation not given. The study sampled participants on day 63 after the first vaccine or placebo injection. Based in Boston, the donor was an adult of 18-55 years. The method was immunoSEQ multiplex PCR; TCRdb's version includes in-frame clones alone and lacks a portion of them. The sample lists approximately 400,000 clones; approximately 85% were seen once. The CDR3 sequence is 16 residues long. Per the germline V gene, CDR1 is LGHDT and CDR2 is YNNKEL (reference sequence). V dropped 4 bases and J dropped 3 bases, with 18 bases sitting between them. Comment on this clone: Antigen specificity is unknown.

Sequences were derived from peripheral blood, sampled in a trial of Ad26.COV2.S vaccine versus placebo. This TCR derives from a person aged 18-65 years who received the Ad26.COV2.S COVID-19 vaccine or a placebo. The genes are TRBV3-1 (or the pseudogene TRBV3-2) and TRBJ1-1, with D possibly TRBD1 on 6 matching bases. The CDR3 region has the DNA TGTGCCAGCAGCCCCTCAACGGGGGGCCCGTACACTGAAGCTTTCTTT. It is translated as CASSPSTGGPYTEAFF.